The 25 T cell receptor beta chains reported below all come from one sample, sequenced in a study of spatial heterogeneity in lung cancer. TCRdb processed the 5' RACE reads anew with MiXCR; each CDR3 protein has one entry. The sample lists about 45,000 distinct CDR3 sequences, roughly 7.1% occurring once. Indicated time point: sample taken at primary tumor resection. Unsorted whole RNA samples from tumor, nontumor lung or frozen PBMC were sequenced. The sample in question was PBMCs, obtained at surgery. The source of these receptors is a female donor with early-stage non-small cell lung cancer.

In this sample, this clonotype turned up many times. The CDR3 region is CAISATGGVGNQPQHF. In DNA, the CDR3 is TGTGCCATCAGTGCTACAGGGGGCGTGGGCAATCAGCCCCAGCATTTT. The chain combines TRBV10-3 with TRBJ1-5, with 9 bases lining up with TRBD1. The V and J ends lost 4 bases and 2 bases, in that order; junction bases with no gene match: 6. Germline values: CDR1 ENHRY, CDR2 SYGVKD. The CDR3 totals 16 residues.

The CDR3 reads CASSLPGGTYEQYF. The CDR3 DNA reads as TGTGCCAGCAGTTTACCAGGGGGAACCTACGAGCAGTACTTC. This chain links TRBV12-3 or TRBV12-4 with TRBJ2-7; 7 bases line up with TRBD1. J was trimmed by 2 bases and V by 2 bases; bases with no gene match: 3. The CDR3 is 14 amino acids.

This clonotype was seen only a few times. The chain combines TRBV5-5 with TRBJ1-4; D call uncertain. Trimming pared 5 bases from V and 9 bases from J, leaving 17 bases between. Germline CDR1 is SGHKS and CDR2 is YYEKEE (reference sequence). The CDR3 consists of 14 residues. The CDR3: CASRSDPNLQKLFF. CDR3 DNA: TGTGCCAGCAGGTCGGATCCTAATTTGCAAAAACTGTTTTTT.

This clonotype was seen at least ten times. The genes are TRBV7-2 and TRBJ1-1; weak D call: TRBD1 (6 bases). CDR1 is SGHTA, CDR2 FQGNSA, per germline. Trimming shortened V by 7 bases and J by 3 bases, and 18 bases separated the two germline ends. The CDR3 runs to 15 residues. The CDR3 DNA follows: TGTGCCAGCACCCTACCCGGACAGCTATACACTGAAGCTTTCTTT. Amino acids: CASTLPGQLYTEAFF.

The rearrangement uses TRBV12-3 or TRBV12-4 and TRBJ2-7, with D perhaps matching TRBD1 (5 bases). The ends were cut back, 6 bases at V and 4 bases at J, with 19 bases in the middle. This CDR3 is 15 amino acids long. The CDR3 here is CASRAQVGPYYEQYF. The DNA for the CDR3 is TGTGCCAGCAGGGCACAGGTAGGGCCCTATTACGAGCAGTACTTC.

This clonotype was recorded at least ten times. This sequence joins TRBV7-3 and TRBJ1-5; D is possibly TRBD1 (5 bases). The CDR3 covers 15 residues. CDR1 and CDR2 from the germline V gene are SGHTA and FQGTGA. V was pared by 0 bases and J by 4 bases, with 10 bases between. In nucleotides, the CDR3 is TGTGCCAGCAGCTTAACAGGGGCAACGAATCAGCCCCAGCATTTT. Its translation is CASSLTGATNQPQHF.

The chain is built from TRBV6-1 and TRBJ1-5; D unresolved. The germline V gene encodes CDR1 MNHNS and CDR2 SASEGT. V dropped 4 bases and J dropped 0 bases, with 10 bases sitting between them. The CDR3 loop spans 15 amino acids. CDR3 nucleotide sequence: TGTGCCAGCAGTGCGGCGGGCTATAGCAATCAGCCCCAGCATTTT. Encoded protein: CASSAAGYSNQPQHF.

With regard to this clonotype: This may be a read error, as it is one base from a much larger clone. The V gene is TRBV12-3 or TRBV12-4, the J gene TRBJ1-6; no firm D call. V was pared by 1 base and J by 6 bases, with 10 bases between. CDR3 size: 15 residues. The CDR3 protein is CASSLVTQSNSPLHF. Here the CDR3 DNA reads TGTGCCAGCAGTTTAGTAACACAAAGTAATTCACCCCTCCACTTT.

In this sample, this clonotype turned up many times. This chain joins TRBV20-1 and TRBJ2-4; D call uncertain. Germline V gene sequence: CDR1 DFQATT, CDR2 SNEGSKA (reference sequence). This CDR3 region has 14 residues. V was cut by 0 bases and J by 0 bases, with 6 bases left in between. CDR3 in amino acids: CSARESVAKNIQYF. CDR3 in DNA: TGCAGTGCTAGAGAGTCGGTAGCCAAAAACATTCAGTACTTC.

The sample holds many counts of this clonotype. V gene TRBV7-6 combines with J gene TRBJ2-3, with 10 bases identical to TRBD2. The V gene's germline CDR1 is SGHVS and CDR2 FNYEAQ. Trimming took 2 bases from V and 3 from J; bases not matched to a gene: 5. This CDR3 region has 16 residues. CDR3 nucleotide sequence: TGTGCCAGCAGCTTACTGGAAGCGGGGGGGACAGATACGCAGTATTTT. It specifies CASSLLEAGGTDTQYF.

The sample holds many counts of this clonotype. This chain uses TRBV11-2 with TRBJ2-1; 9 bases map to TRBD2. There are 15 residues in the CDR3. Germline CDR1 reads SGHAT; CDR2 reads FQNNGV. The V and J ends lost 5 bases and 3 bases, in that order; junction bases with no gene match: 5. CDR3 nucleotide sequence: TGTGCCAGCAGCCCCAGCGGGGGGCACTACAATGAGCAGTTCTTC. It yields the protein CASSPSGGHYNEQFF.

Ten or more counts support this clonotype. This chain links TRBV3-1 with TRBJ2-3; the D gene could be TRBD1 or TRBD2 (6 bases each). With 8 bases removed from V and 3 bases from J, the gap between germline ends came to 9 bases. The germline V gene has CDR1 LGHDT and CDR2 YNNKEL (reference sequence). The CDR3 has 12 amino acids. CDR3 region: CASEGGTDTQYF. In nucleotides, the CDR3 is TGTGCCAGCGAGGGGGGAACAGATACGCAGTATTTT.

This clonotype came up many times. The rearrangement uses TRBV4-3 and TRBJ1-1; tentative D call: TRBD1 (5 bases). Germline CDR1 LGHNA, CDR2 YSLEER. Between the trimmed V and J ends, which lost 0 bases and 14 bases, there was a span of 16 bases. CDR3 length equals 13 residues. CDR3 loop: CASSQDRRAPVFF. CDR3 DNA sequence: TGCGCCAGCAGCCAAGATCGCAGGGCCCCGGTCTTCTTT.

The rearrangement uses TRBV7-2 and TRBJ2-1, with 8 bases identical to TRBD2. The junction had 4 bases not matched to a gene; V was cut back by 5 bases and J by 4 bases. The CDR3 loop spans 14 amino acids. Per the germline V gene, CDR1 is SGHTA and CDR2 is FQGNSA. The CDR3 region is CASSIGLAYNEQFF. Written as DNA, the CDR3 is TGTGCCAGCAGCATCGGACTAGCATACAATGAGCAGTTCTTC. The variable domain in full, completed from reference TRBV7-2 and TRBJ2-1, reads GAGVSQSPSNKVTEKGKDVELRCDPISGHTALYWYRQSLGQGLEFLIYFQGNSAPDKSGLPSDRFSAERTGGSVSTLTIQRTQQEDSAVYLCASSIGLAYNEQFFGPGTRLTVL.

This clonotype has at least ten counts. The chain uses TRBV6-1 and TRBJ1-2; D gene uncertain. With 0 bases removed from V and 4 bases from J, the gap between germline ends came to 12 bases. CDR3 length: 15 residues. CDR1 is MNHNS, CDR2 SASEGT, per germline. This CDR3 reads CASSEAPGPVYGYTF. The CDR3 DNA is TGTGCCAGCAGTGAAGCTCCTGGACCGGTCTATGGCTACACCTTC.

This clonotype has just a few counts. The J gene is TRBJ1-2, the V gene TRBV7-9; TRBD1 might be the D (6 bases). The V and J ends lost 5 bases and 0 bases respectively, with 16 bases between them. Germline CDR1 SEHNR, CDR2 FQNEAQ (reference sequence). The CDR3 extends over 16 amino acids. In DNA, the CDR3 is TGTGCCAGCAGCCAGGCGCGACGGACAGCTAACTATGGCTACACCTTC. This translates into CASSQARRTANYGYTF.

This clonotype has ten or more counts. The chain uses TRBV20-1 and TRBJ2-7, with D tentatively TRBD1 (5 bases). V lost 6 bases to trimming and J lost 7 bases, with 13 bases between them. The CDR3 is 11 residues long. The germline CDR1 and CDR2 sequences are DFQATT and SNEGSKA (reference sequence). Here the CDR3 reads CSARAPGEQYF. In DNA, the CDR3 is TGCAGTGCCAGGGCCCCAGGGGAGCAGTACTTC.

Only a few counts were recorded for this clonotype. This rearrangement joins TRBV7-9 to TRBJ2-7; D may match TRBD1 or TRBD2 (6 bases each). The ends were cut back, 2 bases at V and 0 bases at J, with 8 bases in the middle. CDR1 and CDR2 (germline): SEHNR, FQNEAQ (reference sequence). The CDR3 sequence is 14 residues long. This CDR3 reads CASSLSGASYEQYF. The CDR3 nucleotides are TGTGCCAGCAGCTTATCGGGGGCCTCCTACGAGCAGTACTTC.

Points on this clonotype: A much larger clone lies one base from this, so it may be a read error. This chain joins TRBV10-3 and TRBJ2-3; 9 bases align to TRBD2. Looked up from germline, CDR1 is ENHRY and CDR2 is SYGVKD. The ends lost 6 bases at V and 3 bases at J; junction bases unmatched: 16. This CDR3 is 18 amino acids long. The CDR3 DNA reads TGTGCCATCAGCCCGACGACTCGTAGCGGGGGTAGAACAGATACGCAGTATTTT. The encoded protein is CAISPTTRSGGRTDTQYF.

This clonotype has a handful of counts. The genes are TRBV29-1 and TRBJ1-5, with D perhaps TRBD1 (6 bases). V lost 5 bases and J 3 bases, leaving 11 bases between the germline ends. Per the germline V gene, CDR1 is SQVTM and CDR2 is ANQGSEA. The CDR3 has 13 amino acids. In DNA form, the CDR3 reads TGCAGCGTTCGGGGGGGGCCCAATCAGCCCCAGCATTTT. Translating gives CSVRGGPNQPQHF.

This clonotype was seen a handful of times. This CDR3 reads CSVEGGLSDLSNEQFF. The DNA of the CDR3 is TGCAGCGTTGAAGGGGGATTGAGTGACCTTTCCAATGAGCAGTTCTTC. V usage is TRBV29-1 and J usage is TRBJ2-1; no clear D. The germline V gene has CDR1 SQVTM and CDR2 ANQGSEA. The CDR3 has 16 residues. Trimming left V 1 base short and J 6 bases short, with 19 bases between.

This clonotype was picked up many times. The CDR3, as DNA: TGCGCCAGCAGCTTGAAACAGGCCCAAGAGACCCAGTACTTC. Residues: CASSLKQAQETQYF. The V call is TRBV5-1, the J call TRBJ2-5; D might be TRBD1 (5 bases). CDR1 SGHRS and CDR2 YFSETQ come from the germline V gene. Between the trimmed V and J ends, which lost 1 base and 1 base, there was a span of 8 bases. This CDR3 comprises 14 residues.

This clonotype was observed many times. The rearrangement uses TRBV4-3 and TRBJ2-2, with 11 bases fitting TRBD2. The V segment lost 2 bases and the J segment 1 base; nucleotides outside the gene matches: 6. Per the germline V gene, CDR1 is LGHNA and CDR2 is YSLEER. The CDR3 contains 18 residues. CDR3: CASSQRPLAGVNTGELFF. In DNA, the CDR3 is TGCGCCAGCAGCCAACGTCCACTAGCGGGGGTGAACACCGGGGAGCTGTTTTTT.

This clonotype was seen ten or more times. The rearrangement uses TRBV28 and TRBJ2-7; D is unresolved. Trimming left V 4 bases short and J 0 bases short, with 4 bases between. CDR3 length equals 12 residues. From germline, CDR1 is MDHEN and CDR2 SYDVKM. CDR3 DNA sequence: TGTGCCAGCAGTTCTCACTCCTACGAGCAGTACTTC. This encodes CASSSHSYEQYF.

This clonotype was seen repeatedly, ten times or more. The rearrangement joins TRBV5-5 to TRBJ2-7; the D gene could be TRBD1 or TRBD2 (5 bases each). Per the germline V gene, CDR1 is SGHKS and CDR2 is YYEKEE (reference sequence). CDR3 length: 14 residues. The V end lost 4 bases, the J end lost 0 bases, and 11 bases lay between the germline ends. The CDR3 DNA reads as TGTGCCAGCAGCCCCGGGACCAGCTCCTACGAGCAGTACTTC. This encodes CASSPGTSSYEQYF.